One sample yielded the 22 T cell receptor beta chains listed below, sequenced in a study of shared clonotypes between healthy human individuals. Naive CD8 isolation took CD45RO-negative cells positively selected for CCR7 and excluded terminally differentiated effector memory CD45RA+ cells. Assay: immunoSEQ multiplex PCR; the TCRdb copy retains only in-frame clones and omits some. The profile covers about 2,100,000 clones, with approximately 94% appearing a single time and about 1.5% taken by the ten largest. The sample was naive CD8+ T cells from PBMCs. These TCRs come from a man younger than 35 in good health. Some clones in this sample may be carry-over from other donors' samples.

This rearrangement joins TRBV4-2 to TRBJ2-7; either TRBD1 or TRBD2 may supply D (5 bases each). Germline CDR1 is LGHNA and CDR2 is YNFKEQ. Trimming took 4 bases from V and 2 from J, leaving 12 bases between them. The CDR3 contains 14 residues. As DNA, the CDR3 is TGTGCCAGCAGCCTCGGGACGGATACCTACGAGCAGTACTTC. It yields the protein CASSLGTDTYEQYF.

The chain employs TRBV5-1 and TRBJ2-7, with 10 bases lining up with TRBD1. With V trimmed by 4 bases and J by 2 bases, 6 bases remained unmatched. Germline V gene data show CDR1 as SGHRS and CDR2 as YFSETQ. The CDR3 totals 15 residues. The CDR3, as DNA: TGCGCCAGCAGCCCAGGGACAGGGGCAACCTACGAGCAGTACTTC. Protein product: CASSPGTGATYEQYF.

V usage is TRBV28 and J usage is TRBJ1-1; TRBD1 might be the D (6 bases). Germline loops: CDR1 MDHEN, CDR2 SYDVKM. The CDR3 runs 14 residues. V was trimmed by 5 bases and J by 6 bases, leaving 16 bases between them. CDR3 amino acids: CASSPSTGIPEAFF. DNA for the CDR3: TGTGCCAGCAGTCCCTCCACAGGGATTCCTGAAGCTTTCTTT.

The rearrangement joins TRBV7-2 to TRBJ1-2; D gene ambiguous. V was trimmed by 8 bases and J by 1 base, leaving 14 bases between them. This CDR3 comprises 14 residues. Per the germline V gene, CDR1 is SGHTA and CDR2 is FQGNSA. For the CDR3, the DNA is TGTGCCAGCCGATCTCGGGAGGGTAACTATGGCTACACCTTC. Its translation is CASRSREGNYGYTF.

The V call is TRBV11-2, the J call TRBJ2-7, with D tentatively TRBD1 (6 bases). The CDR3 consists of 14 residues. Between the trimmed V and J ends, which lost 5 bases and 2 bases, there was a span of 13 bases. The germline V gene has CDR1 SGHAT and CDR2 FQNNGV. The CDR3 sequence is CASSGPGHPYEQYF. CDR3 nucleotide sequence: TGTGCCAGCAGCGGACCGGGACACCCCTACGAGCAGTACTTC.

The rearrangement links TRBV10-1 to TRBJ2-2; D is unresolved. CDR1 is WNHNN, CDR2 SYGVQD, per germline (reference sequence). The V and J ends lost 0 bases and 5 bases respectively, with 1 base between them. This CDR3 is 12 amino acids long. The CDR3 coding sequence is TGCGCCAGCAGTGAGTCGACCGGGGAGCTGTTTTTT. This translates into CASSESTGELFF.

This clone came up once. V and J are TRBV27 and TRBJ2-3; D not resolved. The CDR3 is made up of 11 amino acids. Trimming cost V 6 bases and J 7 bases, with 8 bases left between them. CDR1 is MNHEY, CDR2 SMNVEV, per germline (reference sequence). The CDR3 DNA is TGTGCCAGCAGCTATGGTAATACGCAGTATTTT. Amino acid sequence: CASSYGNTQYF.

This clone was picked up one time. V is TRBV6-5 and J is TRBJ2-7, with D uncertain. The CDR3 has 15 residues. V lost 0 bases and J 2 bases, leaving 11 bases between the germline ends. The germline gives CDR1 MNHEY, CDR2 SVGAGI. The CDR3 is CASSYSNYYPYEQYF. CDR3 nucleotides: TGTGCCAGCAGTTACTCGAATTACTACCCCTACGAGCAGTACTTC.

V usage is TRBV7-8 and J usage is TRBJ1-1; tentatively, D is TRBD1 (5 bases). Germline CDR1 and CDR2: SGHVS and FQNEAQ. The length of the CDR3 is 14 residues. Trimming took 6 bases from V and 5 from J, leaving 16 bases between them. The CDR3 sequence: CASRQRGGGTEAFF. As DNA, the CDR3 is TGTGCCAGCAGGCAAAGGGGAGGAGGAACTGAAGCTTTCTTT.

The genes are TRBV11-2 and TRBJ1-5, with D unclear. The germline V gene has CDR1 SGHAT and CDR2 FQNNGV. The CDR3 is 15 amino acids. Trimming removed 1 base from V and 6 bases from J, with 13 bases in between. CDR3 coding DNA: TGTGCCAGCAGCTTAGGAACAGCGTGGGGTCAGCCCCAGCATTTT. This encodes CASSLGTAWGQPQHF.

This chain links TRBV7-9 with TRBJ1-2, with 9 bases that match TRBD1. The junction had 12 bases not matched to a gene; V was cut back by 5 bases and J by 2 bases. The CDR3 spans 17 residues. CDR1 and CDR2 from the germline V gene are SEHNR and FQNEAQ (reference sequence). In DNA, the CDR3 is TGTGCCAGCAGCACGCTAGGGGGACAGGGTCGGAACTATGGCTACACCTTC. It specifies CASSTLGGQGRNYGYTF.

The rearrangement joins TRBV19 to TRBJ1-1; 8 bases line up with TRBD1. The germline gives CDR1 LNHDA, CDR2 SQIVND (reference sequence). The CDR3 is 13 amino acids. V shed 4 bases and J 7 bases; nucleotides not matched to a gene: 5. The chain's CDR3 is CASSTGQGIEAFF. The CDR3 DNA follows: TGTGCCAGTAGTACCGGACAGGGCATTGAAGCTTTCTTT.

This clone was seen a single time. This sequence joins TRBV5-6 and TRBJ2-5, with TRBD1 identical over 7 bases. Looked up from germline, CDR1 is SGHDT and CDR2 is YYEEEE. The CDR3 is 15 residues long. J was trimmed by 3 bases and V by 3 bases; bases with no gene match: 8. The CDR3 DNA is TGTGCCAGCAGCTCTATGGACAGGTTTAAAGAGACCCAGTACTTC. Its translation is CASSSMDRFKETQYF.

This sequence joins TRBV19 and TRBJ1-4; maybe TRBD1 (5 bases). Trimming cost V 4 bases and J 7 bases, with 13 bases left between them. Germline CDR1 and CDR2: LNHDA and SQIVND (reference sequence). The CDR3 runs 14 residues. CDR3 bases: TGTGCCAGTAGTACCTCCTGGACATCTGAAAAACTGTTTTTT. It yields the protein CASSTSWTSEKLFF. Based on the CDR3 plus reference TRBV19 and TRBJ1-4, the full variable domain is DGGITQSPKYLFRKEGQNVTLSCEQNLNHDAMYWYRQDPGQGLRLIYYSQIVNDFQKGDIAEGYSVSREKKESFPLTVTSAQKNPTAFYLCASSTSWTSEKLFFGSGTQLSVL.

The CDR3 DNA sequence: TGTGCCAGCAGCTTAGCGGTGACTTTCTACGAGCAGTACTTC. Translation gives CASSLAVTFYEQYF. The rearrangement uses TRBV13 and TRBJ2-7, with D unresolved. Germline V gene data show CDR1 as PRHDT and CDR2 as FYEKMQ (reference sequence). Trimming left V 1 base short and J 3 bases short, with 10 bases between. CDR3 length: 14 residues.

This chain links TRBV19 with TRBJ2-5, with 7 bases aligning to TRBD2. J was trimmed by 5 bases and V by 4 bases; bases with no gene match: 10. The CDR3 has 15 amino acids. CDR1 and CDR2 (germline): LNHDA, SQIVND (reference sequence). The CDR3 sequence is CASSTLAVEGETQYF. In nucleotides, the CDR3 is TGTGCCAGTAGTACCCTAGCGGTCGAGGGGGAGACCCAGTACTTC.

This clone was counted a few times. The chain recombines TRBV4-1 with TRBJ1-1; no firm D call. The CDR3 has 15 residues. Looked up from germline, CDR1 is MGHRA and CDR2 is YSYEKL. Trimming cost V 3 bases and J 1 base, with 12 bases left between them. The CDR3 coding sequence is TGCGCCAGCAGCCACGTAGGACGGCAGAACACTGAAGCTTTCTTT. Encoded protein: CASSHVGRQNTEAFF.

V and J are TRBV28 and TRBJ2-2; D ambiguous. The CDR3 has 15 amino acids. Germline CDR1 and CDR2: MDHEN and SYDVKM. V was trimmed by 3 bases and J by 2 bases, leaving 10 bases between them. CDR3 DNA sequence: TGTGCCAGCAGTTTGTGGGGAAAAAACACCGGGGAGCTGTTTTTT. It encodes CASSLWGKNTGELFF.

J is TRBJ1-1 and V is TRBV29-1; D gene ambiguous. Trimming cost V 4 bases and J 7 bases, with 10 bases left between them. CDR3 length equals 11 residues. CDR1 and CDR2 from the germline V gene are SQVTM and ANQGSEA. DNA for the CDR3: TGCAGCGTTGGGAGGGCCAATGAAGCTTTCTTT. Translated, it gives CSVGRANEAFF. The full variable domain, its missing parts supplied by reference TRBV29-1 and TRBJ1-1, is SAVISQKPSRDICQRGTSLTIQCQVDSQVTMMFWYRQQPGQSLTLIATANQGSEATYESGFVIDKFPISRPNLTFSTLTVSNMSPEDSSIYLCSVGRANEAFFGQGTRLTVV.

The CDR3 nucleotides are TGTGCCAGCAGCCAAGTCCGACTAGCTTACGACGAGCAGTACTTC. Amino acid sequence: CASSQVRLAYDEQYF. The chain has TRBV4-2 and TRBJ2-7, with 7 bases that match TRBD2. After removal of 1 base from V and 5 bases from J, the junction contained 8 bases not matched to a gene. The germline gives CDR1 LGHNA, CDR2 YNFKEQ. This CDR3 has 15 residues.

A remark on this clone: Germline is not matched at one junction end, which may reflect a read error. The genes are TRBV7-9 and TRBJ2-1; D gene unclear. The V gene's germline CDR1 is SEHNR and CDR2 FQNEAQ (reference sequence). The CDR3 covers 12 residues. Here the CDR3 reads CASSPEVLERFF. The CDR3 nucleotides read TGTGCCAGCAGCCCCGAGGTCCTCGAGCGGTTCTTC.

J is TRBJ1-1 and V is TRBV6-6; D call uncertain. The CDR3 has 14 residues. Trimming took 5 bases from V and 1 from J, leaving 11 bases between them. Looked up from germline, CDR1 is MNHNY and CDR2 is SVGAGI (reference sequence). In DNA form, the CDR3 reads TGTGCCAGCAGTCCCCGCACCGCGAACACTGAAGCTTTCTTT. It codes for CASSPRTANTEAFF.